This T cell receptor beta chain was found in a study of T-cell memory formation after mild COVID-19. Study observations and caveats: CD8+ contracting clones occupied EMRA, while CD4+ ones occupied mainly CM and EM.

The table lists this clonotype with a few counts. The antigen is not known. TCRdb called the 5' RACE reads again in MiXCR, with one record for every CDR3 protein. The profile covers 400,000 or so distinct CDR3 sequences, with roughly 20% appearing a single time and around 8.4% taken by the ten largest. The CDR3 totals 16 residues. Germline CDR1 and CDR2: SQVTM and ANQGSEA. With V trimmed by 7 bases and J by 2 bases, 7 bases remained unmatched. This sequence joins TRBV29-1 and TRBJ2-3, with TRBD2 identical over 15 bases. This clonotype originated in an adult woman who had mild COVID-19 (a few samples of this study predate the infection). Cell type and time point are not known. The sample taken for sequencing was PBMCs or a T cell subset sorted from them (not recorded which). CDR3 bases: TGCAGCGCGGGACTAGCGGGAGGAGGGCTCACAGATACGCAGTATTTT. This codes for CSAGLAGGGLTDTQYF.